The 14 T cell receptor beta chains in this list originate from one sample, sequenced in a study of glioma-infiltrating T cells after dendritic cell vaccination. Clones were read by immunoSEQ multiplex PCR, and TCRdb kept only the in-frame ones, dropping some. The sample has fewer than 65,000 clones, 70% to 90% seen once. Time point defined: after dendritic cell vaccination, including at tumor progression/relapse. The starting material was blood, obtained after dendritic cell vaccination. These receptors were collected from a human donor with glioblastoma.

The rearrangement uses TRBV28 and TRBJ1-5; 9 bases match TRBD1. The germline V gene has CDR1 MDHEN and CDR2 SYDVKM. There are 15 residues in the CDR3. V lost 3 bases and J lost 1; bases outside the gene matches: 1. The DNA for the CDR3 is TGTGCCAGCAGTTTTGGGACAGGGAGCAATCAGCCCCAGCATTTT. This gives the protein CASSFGTGSNQPQHF.

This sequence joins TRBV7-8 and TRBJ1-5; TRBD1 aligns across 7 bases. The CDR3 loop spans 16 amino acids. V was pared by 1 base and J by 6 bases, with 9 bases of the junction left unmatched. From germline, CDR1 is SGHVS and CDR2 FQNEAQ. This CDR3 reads CASSLVGGRGSQPQHF. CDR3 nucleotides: TGTGCCAGCAGCTTAGTAGGGGGCAGGGGGAGTCAGCCCCAGCATTTT.

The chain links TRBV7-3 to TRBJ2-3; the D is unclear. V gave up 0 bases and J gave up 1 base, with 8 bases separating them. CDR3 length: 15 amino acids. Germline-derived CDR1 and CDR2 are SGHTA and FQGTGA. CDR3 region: CASSLTESRTDTQYF. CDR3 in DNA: TGTGCCAGCAGCTTAACTGAGAGTCGCACAGATACGCAGTATTTT.

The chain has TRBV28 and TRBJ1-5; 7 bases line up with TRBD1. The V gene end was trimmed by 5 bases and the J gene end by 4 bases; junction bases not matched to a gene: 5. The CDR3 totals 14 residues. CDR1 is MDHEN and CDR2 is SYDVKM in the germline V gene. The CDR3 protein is CASSARDRNQPQHF. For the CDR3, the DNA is TGTGCCAGCAGTGCCCGGGACAGAAATCAGCCCCAGCATTTT.

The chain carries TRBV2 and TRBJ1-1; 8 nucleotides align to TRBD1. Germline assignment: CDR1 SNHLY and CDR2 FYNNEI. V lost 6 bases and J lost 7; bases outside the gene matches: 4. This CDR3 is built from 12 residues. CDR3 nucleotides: TGTGCCAGCAGGGGACAGGTGATTGAAGCTTTCTTT. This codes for CASRGQVIEAFF.

The CDR3 DNA sequence: TGTGCCACCAAAGGACTAGCGGGAAACTACGAGCAGTACTTC. It is translated as CATKGLAGNYEQYF. This chain joins TRBV6-5 and TRBJ2-7; the match to TRBD2 covers 12 bases. The junction had 7 bases not matched to a gene; V was cut back by 10 bases and J by 3 bases. There are 14 residues in the CDR3. Germline-derived CDR1 and CDR2 are MNHEY and SVGAGI.

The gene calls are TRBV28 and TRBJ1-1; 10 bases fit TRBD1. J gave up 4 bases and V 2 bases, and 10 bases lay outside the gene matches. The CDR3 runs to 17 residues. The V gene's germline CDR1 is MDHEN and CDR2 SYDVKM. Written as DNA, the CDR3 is TGTGCCAGCAGTTTACTCCGGGACAGGGGTAGCGGCACTGAAGCTTTCTTT. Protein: CASSLLRDRGSGTEAFF.

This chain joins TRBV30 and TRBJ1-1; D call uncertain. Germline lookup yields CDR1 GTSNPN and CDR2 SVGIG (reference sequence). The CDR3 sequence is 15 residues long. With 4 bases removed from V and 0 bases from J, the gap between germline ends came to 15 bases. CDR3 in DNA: TGTGCCTGGACGGGTCGCGGTTTCATGAACACTGAAGCTTTCTTT. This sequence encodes CAWTGRGFMNTEAFF.

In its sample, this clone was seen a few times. CDR3 region: CASSQAAGRDEQYF. In DNA, the CDR3 is TGTGCCAGCAGCCAAGCGGCAGGGAGGGACGAGCAGTACTTC. The rearrangement uses TRBV5-4 and TRBJ2-7; TRBD2 matches at 7 bases. V lost 4 bases and J lost 5; bases outside the gene matches: 9. Germline V gene sequence: CDR1 SGHNT, CDR2 YYREEE (reference sequence). The CDR3 length is 14 residues.

The CDR3 sequence is CASSSSGQGREQYF. For the CDR3, the DNA is TGTGCCAGCAGTTCATCGGGACAGGGTCGGGAGCAGTACTTC. This sequence joins TRBV27 and TRBJ2-7; 9 nucleotides agree with TRBD1. The J segment lost 7 bases and the V segment lost 4 bases, leaving 8 bases of the junction unmatched. The CDR3 covers 14 residues. Germline CDR1 and CDR2: MNHEY and SMNVEV (reference sequence).

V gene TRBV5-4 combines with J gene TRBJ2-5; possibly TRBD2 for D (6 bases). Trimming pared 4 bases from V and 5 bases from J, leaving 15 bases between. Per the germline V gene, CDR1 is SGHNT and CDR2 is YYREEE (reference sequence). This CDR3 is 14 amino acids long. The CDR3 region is CASSPRAAGETQYF. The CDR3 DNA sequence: TGTGCCAGCAGCCCTAGGGCCGCGGGGGAGACCCAGTACTTC.

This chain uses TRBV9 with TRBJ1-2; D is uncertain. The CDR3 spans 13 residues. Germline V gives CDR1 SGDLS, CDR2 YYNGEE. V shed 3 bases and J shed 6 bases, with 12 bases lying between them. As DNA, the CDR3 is TGTGCCAGCAGCGCCTGGGGAGGTGATGGCTACACCTTC. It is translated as CASSAWGGDGYTF.

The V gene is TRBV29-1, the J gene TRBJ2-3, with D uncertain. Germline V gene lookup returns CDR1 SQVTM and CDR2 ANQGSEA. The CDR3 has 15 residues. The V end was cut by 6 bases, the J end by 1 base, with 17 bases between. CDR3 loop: CSVTDGGGGTDTQYF. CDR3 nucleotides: TGCAGCGTCACTGATGGTGGCGGTGGCACAGATACGCAGTATTTT.

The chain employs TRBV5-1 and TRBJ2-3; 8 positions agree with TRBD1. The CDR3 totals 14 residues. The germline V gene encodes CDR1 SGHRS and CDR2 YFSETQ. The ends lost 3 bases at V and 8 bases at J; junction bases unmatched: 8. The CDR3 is CASSSGQGIGTQYF. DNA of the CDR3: TGCGCCAGCAGCTCAGGACAGGGCATTGGTACGCAGTATTTT.